This entry is about one TCR beta chain. This receptor's antigen is unknown. Per-nucleotide qualities are absent, and no much larger clonotype sits a single base away. In the germline V gene, CDR1 corresponds to SGHDT and CDR2 to YYEEEE. The CDR3 goes from the cysteine to the phenylalanine over 15 residues. Only CDR3 DNA is held: 45 bases, read in frame from base 1. Cut back by 4 bases and 7 bases, the V and J ends lie 17 bases apart. The record originates from a study of cytomegalovirus exposure and HLA in healthy donors (dated by TCRdb to about 2017). Regarding the study in general: An earlier analysis of approximately 600 of the donors reported roughly 270 Gb of sequence data and 117 million unique TCR beta sequences from about 200 million T cells. Around 330 gigabases of sequencing data and 70 million to 95 million unique TCR sequences made up an early release that covered several hundred HLA-typed donors. Of the roughly 400 genotyped donors, approximately 81% were placed in the genetic ancestry cluster associated with self-reported Caucasian donors. The study aimed to test whether signatures of past pathogen exposure could be identified by cataloging public T cell receptors. The study used immunosequencing to profile the T cell repertoires of under 700 subjects and linked those repertoires to cytomegalovirus serostatus. Besides the first cohort of under 700 subjects, a separate validation cohort made up of roughly 130 different subjects was used. To predict cytomegalovirus infection status, the study brought together high-throughput TCR immunosequencing, statistical association of individual TCRs with disease status, and machine learning. To study patterns of TCR occurrence, a later analysis re-analyzed previously published TCR beta repertoires from several hundred donors and added high-resolution HLA genotyping. The later analysis used no new phenotypic data to find candidate immune exposures, relying instead on TCR beta sequences and their occurrence across donors. To decide whether each TCR beta V gene segment behaved as functional or pseudogenic, an earlier analysis of nearly 600 of the donors relied on high-throughput TCR beta sequencing. Donor age, sex, ethnicity and CMV serostatus were collected together with the repertoire data. Genome-wide SNP genotypes for about 55% of the roughly 670 donors were used in a later genetic analysis, which treated that subset as a discovery cohort. All discovery cohort repertoires had been generated using a single sequencing platform. HLA typing covered class I and class II loci at four-digit resolution. The number of donors typed differed by locus, with about 629-630 for A, B, C, DRB1 and DQB1, around 520 for DQA1, about 610 for DPA1, and approximately 470 for DPB1. Because of strong linkage in the cohort, five DR-DQ haplotypes were treated as single units for association and clustering. Across 398 genotyped donors of the cohort, an average of about 240,000 unique TCR beta nucleotide sequences per donor were sequenced, and roughly 20% of those sequences were non-productive.

The full study reports these points: Compared with equally common non-associated chains, HLA-associated TCR beta chains in a later analysis were more clonally expanded and had lower generation probabilities. The sequencing pipeline was judged likely to have produced a cluster of highly shared sequence variants as a technical artifact. In both the original and validation cohorts, the classifier was reported to diagnose cytomegalovirus status with high specificity and sensitivity. A few of the identified cytomegalovirus-associated TCR beta chains were confirmed in vitro to be specific for cytomegalovirus antigens. The presence/absence analyses assumed that sequencing depth was roughly uniform across donors, and that assumption may not be true. In the study, approximately 160 TCR beta chains were listed as associated with cytomegalovirus. When HLA alleles, especially DR and DQ, strongly co-occurred, TCR associations were difficult to assign to individual alleles. According to a later genetic analysis, donors in an Asian-associated ancestry cluster had fewer N-insertions in productive TCRs than the approximately 670-donor mean. A later analysis reported that several top co-occurrence clusters appeared linked to parvovirus B19, influenza, CMV and Epstein-Barr virus. Because the 87-base-pair reads could not distinguish some IMGT-functional V segments, including TRBV6-2 and TRBV6-3, those segments were excluded. Because HLA typing was missing for some donors at each locus, association tests included only the typed subset. Immune exposure information for the cohort was limited to CMV serostatus. A further reported finding was that TCR beta sequences accurately predicted the HLA-A and HLA-B alleles for most subjects in the first cohort. A later analysis found that most CMV-associated TCR beta chains appeared HLA-restricted, with HLA associations seemingly driven largely by CMV exposure. A later analysis associated 16,951 TCR beta sequences with specific HLA alleles at a false discovery rate of 0.05. This cohort had only TCR beta chains sequenced, and the lack of alpha or paired-chain data limited which features could be detected. Linkage disequilibrium might explain the correlated functional status among segregating V segments, but an unknown experimental factor could not be ruled out. Broadly in line with IMGT annotations, most TCR beta V segments showed up in productive rearrangements about 90% or about 30% of the time in an earlier analysis of several hundred of the donors. Over 15 rarely observed V segments, including chromosome 9 orphons, were excluded from the earlier analysis of a few hundred of the donors because counts were too low. Across donors, most TCR sequences were observed very rarely, whereas some public TCRs were present in many individuals. According to a later analysis, TCR association rates differed among HLA loci, with DRB1 alleles showing the most associated TCRs and HLA-C alleles showing the fewest. V-gene and J-gene trimming of TCR beta chains was associated with a missense DCLRE1C variant in a later genetic analysis, and the association was replicated in an independent cohort. The authors suggested that the approach could potentially be extended to other disease states and immunological phenotypes.

In total, around 600 healthy bone marrow donors made up the cohort. Cohort members were all nominally healthy when sampled, although unrecorded immune exposures were likely present. The donor tested CMV seropositive, placing the donor among the 250 to 300 seropositive members of the cohort. Every donor gave a peripheral blood sample, and the peripheral blood mononuclear cells from that sample were used for TCR beta sequencing. The Qiagen DNeasy Blood Extraction Kit was used to extract genomic DNA from the blood cell samples. Library prep was done by the immunoSEQ multiplex PCR assay. The multiplex PCR relied on a mix of 60 forward primers for TCR Vbeta segments and 13 reverse primers for TCR Jbeta segments. The CDR3 region of rearranged TCR beta genes was amplified from genomic DNA by a multiplex PCR assay. The amplified TCR beta libraries were sequenced on the Illumina HiSeq System as 87-base-pair reads. Per the original workflow: In a later analysis, 77 million or so unique TCR beta chains were counted across the 500 to 850 repertoires, and about 9.9 million of these chains were shared by at least two donors. Raw reads were error-corrected and collapsed into unique sequences with a nearest-neighbor algorithm that merged closely related sequences to remove PCR and sequencing errors. To assign V, D and J gene segments, CDR3 sequences were aligned to IMGT reference sequences. For a sequence to be retained, at least a six-nucleotide match to both a V gene segment and a J gene segment was required. Rearrangements were classified as productive when the CDR3 lacked stop codons and remained in frame with V and J, and all other rearrangements were classified as non-productive. CDR3 was defined according to IMGT convention as the region running from the second conserved V-encoded cysteine to the conserved J-encoded phenylalanine. Sequences without an unambiguous match to a single V gene segment were excluded from the earlier analysis of over 500 of the donors. An earlier analysis of 500 to 600 of the donors classified V segments as functional when productive rearrangements were above 56.7% and as segregating when the standard deviation between donors was above 5%. A statistical classification framework was built to diagnose cytomegalovirus status from the catalog of TCR beta chain sequences. V and J gene assignment, in a later analysis, came from comparing TCR nucleotide sequences with IMGT/GENE-DB human TR gene sequences. Using the TCRdist pipeline, a later analysis assigned CDR3 sequences along with most-parsimonious VDJ recombination scenarios. A later analysis defined each TCR beta chain by its CDR3 amino acid sequence plus V-gene family, and excluded reads lacking a unique V-gene family. A later analysis removed 450 to 600 highly shared, low-generation-probability nucleotide sequences to deal with suspected cross-contamination and a sequencing artifact. In a later analysis, a clonal expansion index for each public chain was calculated from normalized within-repertoire ranks of inferred template counts. Generation probabilities in a later analysis came from a VDJ recombination model fitted to out-of-frame rearrangements, and those results were checked against IGoR. A later analysis scored TCR-TCR, TCR-HLA and TCR-CMV co-occurrence with hypergeometric tests, applying a repertoire-size bias correction to TCR pairs. To estimate false discovery rates, a later analysis permuted the HLA or CMV assignments 20 times. In a later analysis, co-occurring TCRs were grouped using DBSCAN, with TCRdist sequence similarity added in when clustering inside HLA-allele-positive subsets. Repertoires with fewer than 30,000 or more than 120,000 public chains, plus five repertoires with anomalous nucleotide sharing, were excluded from co-occurrence clustering. TCRdb re-hosts the immuneACCESS table, in-frame sequences only. Its copies lack some clones; in the studies checked, an unresolved V gene accounts for under half of them, and the cause for the rest is not known. V, J and clone size are taken as reported in that table, and D and trimming were inferred from the DNA itself. The sample has 90,000 to 130,000 clones on record, 76% of them singletons. Over 10% of the sample lies in the top ten.

The sequence derives from a man younger than 45 in good health and CMV-seropositive. The specimen was PBMCs. Recombination joined TRBV5-6 with TRBJ1-4; the D segment could be TRBD1, given 6 matching bases. The DNA reads as follows: TGTGCCAGCAGCAGAACAGGGCAAGGGGGTGAAAAACTGTTTTTT. Translation gives CASSRTGQGGEKLFF.